This TCR beta chain was profiled in a study of shared clonotypes between healthy human individuals. Original handling: With immunoSEQ giving junction-only sequences and no quality scores, filtering differed. The table came from immunoSEQ multiplex PCR; TCRdb's copy has only in-frame clones and leaves some out. The V and J calls and clone size come from that table; D and trimming were worked out from the DNA. The table has approximately 2.4 million clones, approximately 95% seen once. The germline V and J ends were trimmed by 4 bases and 1 base, with 16 bases remaining between them. The germline V gene encodes CDR1 SGHNT and CDR2 YENEEA. The CDR3 runs 16 residues.

The sequencing sample was made of naive CD4+ T cells sorted from blood. Indicated subset: CD45RA+ positively selected. This chain links TRBV11-3 with TRBJ2-5; TRBD1 is a possible D gene (6 bases). The clonotype was recovered from a man aged 18 to 29 in good health. CDR3 residues: CASSSVPGHLQETQYF. As DNA, the CDR3 is TGTGCCAGCAGCTCTGTCCCGGGACATCTCCAAGAGACCCAGTACTTC.